The source of this T cell receptor (beta chain) is a study of graft-versus-host responses after intestinal transplantation. Study-wide context: Those transplanted obtained multivisceral, liver-intestinal, or isolated intestinal grafts. Each recipient received anti-thymocyte globulin induction, then tacrolimus and steroids for about 3 years.

Here immunoSEQ multiplex PCR was the method, and the copy in TCRdb shows in-frame clones only, minus some. The sample has over 70,000 clones; around four fifths are singletons. As concerns this clone: Its antigen is still unknown.

Whole-study results and caveats: High graft-versus-host to host-versus-graft clonal ratios were seen in allografts of patients with graft-donor T cell macrochimerism. Recipient marrow contained GvH clones, some of which appeared first in ileum or blood.

CDR1 and CDR2 from the germline V gene are SGHAT and FQNNGV. V gave up 3 bases and J gave up 1 base; unmatched junction bases: 5. CDR3 length equals 16 residues. The chain recombines TRBV11-2 with TRBJ2-5, with TRBD2 matching over 10 bases. This specimen consisted of unstimulated CD8+ T cells sorted from spleen or lymph node cells, obtained before intestinal transplant. The TCR originated in a human donor who received an intestinal transplant. The CDR3 DNA reads as TGTGCCAGCAGCTTTCGGTCTAGCGGGGGCCAAGAGACCCAGTACTTC. This codes for CASSFRSSGGQETQYF.